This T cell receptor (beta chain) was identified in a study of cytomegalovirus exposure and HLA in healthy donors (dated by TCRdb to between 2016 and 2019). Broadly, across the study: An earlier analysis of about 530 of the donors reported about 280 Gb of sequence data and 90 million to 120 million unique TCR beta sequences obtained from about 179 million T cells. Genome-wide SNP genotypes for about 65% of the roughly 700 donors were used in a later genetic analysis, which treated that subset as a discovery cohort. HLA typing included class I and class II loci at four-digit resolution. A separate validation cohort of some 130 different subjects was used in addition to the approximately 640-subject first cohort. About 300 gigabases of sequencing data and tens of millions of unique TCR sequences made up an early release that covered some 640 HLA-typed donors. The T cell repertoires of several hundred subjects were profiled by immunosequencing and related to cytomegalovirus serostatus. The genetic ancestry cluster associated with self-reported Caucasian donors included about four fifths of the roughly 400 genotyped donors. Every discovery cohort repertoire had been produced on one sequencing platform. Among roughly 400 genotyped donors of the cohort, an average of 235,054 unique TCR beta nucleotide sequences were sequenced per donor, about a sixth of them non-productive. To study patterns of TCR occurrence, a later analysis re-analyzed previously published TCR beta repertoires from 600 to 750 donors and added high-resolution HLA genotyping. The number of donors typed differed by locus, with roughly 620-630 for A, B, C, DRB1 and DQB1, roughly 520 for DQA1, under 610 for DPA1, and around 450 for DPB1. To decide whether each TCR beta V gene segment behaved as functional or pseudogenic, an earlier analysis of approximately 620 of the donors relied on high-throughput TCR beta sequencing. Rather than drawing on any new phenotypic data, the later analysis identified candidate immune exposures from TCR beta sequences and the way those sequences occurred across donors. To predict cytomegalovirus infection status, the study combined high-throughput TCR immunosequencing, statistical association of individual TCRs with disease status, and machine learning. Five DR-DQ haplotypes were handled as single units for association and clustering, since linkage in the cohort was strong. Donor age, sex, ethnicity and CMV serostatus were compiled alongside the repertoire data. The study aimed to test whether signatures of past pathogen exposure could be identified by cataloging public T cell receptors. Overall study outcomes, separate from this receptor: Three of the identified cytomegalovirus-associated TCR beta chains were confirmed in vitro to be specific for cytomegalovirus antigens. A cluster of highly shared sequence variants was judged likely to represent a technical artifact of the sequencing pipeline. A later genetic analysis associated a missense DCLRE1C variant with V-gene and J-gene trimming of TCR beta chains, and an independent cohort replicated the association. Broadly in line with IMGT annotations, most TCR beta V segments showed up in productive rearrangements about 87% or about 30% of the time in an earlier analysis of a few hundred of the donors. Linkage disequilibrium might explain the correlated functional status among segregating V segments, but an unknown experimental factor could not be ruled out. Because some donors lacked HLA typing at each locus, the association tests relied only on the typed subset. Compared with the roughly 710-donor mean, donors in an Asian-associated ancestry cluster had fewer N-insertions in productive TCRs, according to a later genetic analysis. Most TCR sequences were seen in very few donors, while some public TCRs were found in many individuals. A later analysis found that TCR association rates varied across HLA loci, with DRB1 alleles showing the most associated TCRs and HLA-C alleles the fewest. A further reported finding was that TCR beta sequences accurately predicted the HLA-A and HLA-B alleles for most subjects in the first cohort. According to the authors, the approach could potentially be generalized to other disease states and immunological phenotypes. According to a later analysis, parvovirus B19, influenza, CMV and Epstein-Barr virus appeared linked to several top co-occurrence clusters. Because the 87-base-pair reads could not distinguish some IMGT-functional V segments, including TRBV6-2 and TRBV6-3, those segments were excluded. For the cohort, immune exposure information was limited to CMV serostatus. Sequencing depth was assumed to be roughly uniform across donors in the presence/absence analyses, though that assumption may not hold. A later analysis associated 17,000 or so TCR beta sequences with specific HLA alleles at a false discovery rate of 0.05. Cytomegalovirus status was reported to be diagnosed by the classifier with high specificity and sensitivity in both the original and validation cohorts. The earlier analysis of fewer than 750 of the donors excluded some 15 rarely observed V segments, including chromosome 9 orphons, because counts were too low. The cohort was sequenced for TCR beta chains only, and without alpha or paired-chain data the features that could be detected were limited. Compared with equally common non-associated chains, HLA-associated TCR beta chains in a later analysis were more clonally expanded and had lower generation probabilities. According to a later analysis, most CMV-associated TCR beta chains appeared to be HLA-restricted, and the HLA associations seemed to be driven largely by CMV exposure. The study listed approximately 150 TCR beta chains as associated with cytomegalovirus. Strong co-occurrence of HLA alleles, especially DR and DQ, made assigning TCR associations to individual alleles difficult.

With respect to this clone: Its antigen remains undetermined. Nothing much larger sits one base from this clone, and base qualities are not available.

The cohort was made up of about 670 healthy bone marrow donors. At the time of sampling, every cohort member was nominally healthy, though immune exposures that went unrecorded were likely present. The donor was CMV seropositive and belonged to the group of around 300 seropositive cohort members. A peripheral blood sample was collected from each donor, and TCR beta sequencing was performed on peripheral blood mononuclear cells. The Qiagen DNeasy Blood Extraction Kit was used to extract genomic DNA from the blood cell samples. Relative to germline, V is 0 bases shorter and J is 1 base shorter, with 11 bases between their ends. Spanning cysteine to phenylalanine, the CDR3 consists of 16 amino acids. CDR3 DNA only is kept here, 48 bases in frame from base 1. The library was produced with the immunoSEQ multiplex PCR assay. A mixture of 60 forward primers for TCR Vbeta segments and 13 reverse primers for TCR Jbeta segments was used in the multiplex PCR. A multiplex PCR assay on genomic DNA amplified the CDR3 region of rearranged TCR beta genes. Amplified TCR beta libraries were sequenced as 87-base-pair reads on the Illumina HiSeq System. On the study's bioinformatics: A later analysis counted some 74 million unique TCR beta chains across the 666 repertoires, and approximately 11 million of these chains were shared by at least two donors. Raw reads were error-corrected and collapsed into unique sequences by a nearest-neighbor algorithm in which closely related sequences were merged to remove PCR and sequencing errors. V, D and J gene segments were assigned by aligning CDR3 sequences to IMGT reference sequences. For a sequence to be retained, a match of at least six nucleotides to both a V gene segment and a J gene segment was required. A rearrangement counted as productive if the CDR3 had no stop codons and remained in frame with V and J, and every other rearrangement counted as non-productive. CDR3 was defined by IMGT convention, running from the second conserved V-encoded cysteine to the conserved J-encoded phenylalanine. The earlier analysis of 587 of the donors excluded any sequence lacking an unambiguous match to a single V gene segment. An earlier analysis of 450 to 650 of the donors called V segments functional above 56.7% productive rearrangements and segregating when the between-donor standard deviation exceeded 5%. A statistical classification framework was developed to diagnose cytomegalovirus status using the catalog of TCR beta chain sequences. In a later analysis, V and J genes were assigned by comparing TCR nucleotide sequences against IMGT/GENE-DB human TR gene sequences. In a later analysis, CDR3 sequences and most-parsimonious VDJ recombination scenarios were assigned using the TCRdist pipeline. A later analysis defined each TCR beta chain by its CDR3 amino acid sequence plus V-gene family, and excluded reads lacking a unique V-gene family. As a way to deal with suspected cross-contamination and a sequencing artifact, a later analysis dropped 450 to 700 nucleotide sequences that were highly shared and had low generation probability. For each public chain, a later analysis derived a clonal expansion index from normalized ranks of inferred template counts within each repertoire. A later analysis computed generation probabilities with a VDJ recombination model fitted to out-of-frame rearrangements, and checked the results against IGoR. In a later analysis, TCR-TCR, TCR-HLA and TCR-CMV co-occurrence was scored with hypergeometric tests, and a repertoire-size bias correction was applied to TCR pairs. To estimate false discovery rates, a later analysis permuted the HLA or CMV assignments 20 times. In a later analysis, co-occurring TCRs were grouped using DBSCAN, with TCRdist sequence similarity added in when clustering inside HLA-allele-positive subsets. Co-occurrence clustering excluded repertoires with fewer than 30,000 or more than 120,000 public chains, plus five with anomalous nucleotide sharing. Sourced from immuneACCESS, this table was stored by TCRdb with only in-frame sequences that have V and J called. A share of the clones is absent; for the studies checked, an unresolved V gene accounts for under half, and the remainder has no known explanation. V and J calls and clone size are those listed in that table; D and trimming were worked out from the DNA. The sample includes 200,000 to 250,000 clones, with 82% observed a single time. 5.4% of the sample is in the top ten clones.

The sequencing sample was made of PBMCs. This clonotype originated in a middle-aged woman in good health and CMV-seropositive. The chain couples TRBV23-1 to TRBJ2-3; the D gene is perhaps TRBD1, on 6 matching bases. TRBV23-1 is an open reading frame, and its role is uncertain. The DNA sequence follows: TGCGCCAGCAGTCAATCCTTACAGGGATGCACAGATACGCAGTATTTT. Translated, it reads CASSQSLQGCTDTQYF.